This is a list of T cell receptor beta chains from one sample in a study of beta chain features in type 1 diabetes. The repertoire was sequenced with immunoSEQ multiplex PCR; TCRdb's copy has only in-frame clones and lacks some. The sample carries under 400,000 clones, less than 20% recorded once. The source material was naive CD4+ T cells from blood. Every receptor here comes from a woman between 18 and 29 years old in good health. The CDR3 runs from the conserved cysteine through the conserved F or W. A D gene is named only where the DNA matches it firmly. The size field is filled for only some rows; it gives once, few, many or a size class.

J | D | length | V | size | DNA | CDR3
TRBJ1-5 | NA | 15 | TRBV19 | NA | TGTGCCAGTAGTATCCCAGGGGATAGCAATCAGCCCCAGCATTTT | CASSIPGDSNQPQHF
TRBJ2-5 | NA | 15 | TRBV7-6 | NA | TGTGCCAGCAGCCATCCCCCCAGCGTCCAAGAGACCCAGTACTTC | CASSHPPSVQETQYF
TRBJ2-7 | NA | 13 | TRBV5-1 | NA | TGCGCCAGCAGCTTGGGACAGTACTACGAGCAGTACTTC | CASSLGQYYEQYF
TRBJ2-5 | TRBD2 | 18 | TRBV7-2 | NA | TGTGCCAGCAGCTCCGGACTAGCGGGAGGGCCAGACCAAGAGACCCAGTACTTC | CASSSGLAGGPDQETQYF
TRBJ1-1 | NA | 11 | TRBV14 | NA | TGTGCCAGCAGCCAATATATTGAAGCTTTCTTT | CASSQYIEAFF
TRBJ2-1 | TRBD2 | 14 | TRBV5-1 | NA | TGCGCCAGCAGCCCGGACCTAGCGGGAAGTGAGCAGTTCTTC | CASSPDLAGSEQFF
TRBJ1-2 | NA | 15 | TRBV4-1 | NA | TGCGCCAGCAGCCAACCCAGGACAGCTAACTATGGCTACACCTTC | CASSQPRTANYGYTF
TRBJ1-5 | TRBD1 | 16 | TRBV7-9 | few | TGTGCCAGCAGCTTAGACATGGGACAGGGGGCGACGAACCAGCATTTT | CASSLDMGQGATNQHF
TRBJ2-1 | TRBD1 | 15 | TRBV7-2 | NA | TGTGCCAGCAGCTTAGTGGGACAGGGCTACAATGAGCAGTTCTTC | CASSLVGQGYNEQFF
TRBJ2-3 | TRBD2 | 20 | TRBV4-2 | NA | TGTGCCAGCAGCCAAGATTGGTGGCGGGGGGTGAGCTCTGGCACAGATACGCAGTATTTT | CASSQDWWRGVSSGTDTQYF